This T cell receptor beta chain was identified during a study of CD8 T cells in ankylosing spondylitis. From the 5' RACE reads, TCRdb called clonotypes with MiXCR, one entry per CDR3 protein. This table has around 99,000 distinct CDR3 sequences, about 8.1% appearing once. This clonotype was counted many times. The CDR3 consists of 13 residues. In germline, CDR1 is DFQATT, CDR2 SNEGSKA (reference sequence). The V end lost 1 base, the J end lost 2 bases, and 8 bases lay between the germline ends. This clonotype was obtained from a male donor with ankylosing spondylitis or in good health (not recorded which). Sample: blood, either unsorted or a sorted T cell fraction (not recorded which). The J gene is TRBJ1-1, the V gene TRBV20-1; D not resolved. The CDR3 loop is CSARGASNTEAFF. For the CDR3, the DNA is TGCAGTGCTAGAGGGGCCTCAAACACTGAAGCTTTCTTT.